This entry lists 18 T cell receptor beta chains sequenced from one sample in a study of blood T cell repertoires in COVID-19. The protocol was immunoSEQ multiplex PCR, while the TCRdb copy is restricted to in-frame clones and leaves out a portion. The sample lists 140,000 to 150,000 clones; around 80% were seen once. Sequencing was carried out using PBMCs or T cells enriched from blood (not recorded which). These receptors originate from a woman aged 45-59 years who had recovered from COVID-19.

This clone was observed once. This sequence joins TRBV6-2 or TRBV6-3 and TRBJ2-7; D perhaps matches TRBD1 (6 bases). There are 12 residues in the CDR3. The ends were cut back, 4 bases at V and 2 bases at J, with 6 bases in the middle. CDR1 MNHEY and CDR2 SVGEGT come from the germline V gene. The CDR3 bases are TGTGCCAGCAGTTGGGACACCTACGAGCAGTACTTC. Amino acid sequence: CASSWDTYEQYF.

J is TRBJ1-4 and V is TRBV19, with 7 nucleotides matching TRBD1. Trimming removed 7 bases from V and 14 bases from J; junction bases left unmatched: 10. CDR1 LNHDA and CDR2 SQIVND come from the germline V gene (reference sequence). This CDR3 contains 12 residues. CDR3 region: CASNPRTGKLFF. The DNA for the CDR3 is TGTGCCAGTAACCCGCGGACAGGAAAGCTGTTTTTT.

This clone showed up just a few times. The gene calls are TRBV28 and TRBJ1-2; 9 nucleotides agree with TRBD1. The germline V gene has CDR1 MDHEN and CDR2 SYDVKM. This CDR3 spans 15 amino acids. Unmatched junction bases numbered 10, after V lost 7 bases and J lost 4 bases. Here the CDR3 reads CASKFTGQGSYGYTF. For the CDR3, the DNA is TGTGCCAGCAAGTTCACGGGACAGGGATCCTATGGCTACACCTTC.

The chain uses TRBV12-3 or TRBV12-4 and TRBJ1-2; no firm D call. V dropped 3 bases and J dropped 6 bases, with 5 bases sitting between them. The CDR3 is made up of 11 amino acids. The CDR3 DNA follows: TGTGCCAGCAGTTTCTCTGATGGCTACACCTTC. Translation: CASSFSDGYTF.

This clone was detected once. This rearrangement joins TRBV6-5 to TRBJ2-7; 12 positions match TRBD1. This CDR3 has 15 amino acids. Unmatched junction bases numbered 5, after V lost 5 bases and J lost 3 bases. The germline V gene has CDR1 MNHEY and CDR2 SVGAGI. The CDR3 is CASSRGTGGDYEQYF. CDR3 DNA sequence: TGTGCCAGCAGTCGGGGGACAGGGGGCGACTACGAGCAGTACTTC.

The chain couples TRBV20-1 to TRBJ2-7, with D maybe TRBD2 (5 bases). Germline CDR1 DFQATT, CDR2 SNEGSKA (reference sequence). The CDR3 covers 12 residues. The V end was cut by 3 bases, the J end by 12 bases, with 18 bases between. The CDR3 loop reads CSASSTDYAGYF. The CDR3 region has the DNA TGCAGTGCTAGTTCGACGGATTACGCGGGGTACTTC.

This chain connects TRBV6-1 to TRBJ1-3; D uncertain. The CDR3 is 16 residues long. Trimming cost V 2 bases and J 0 bases, with 11 bases left between them. Looked up from germline, CDR1 is MNHNS and CDR2 is SASEGT. CDR3: CASSEWVGNSGNTIYF. The CDR3 DNA reads as TGTGCCAGCAGTGAATGGGTGGGCAACTCTGGAAACACCATATATTTT.

The rearrangement links TRBV5-1 to TRBJ2-1, with TRBD2 matching over 8 bases. The germline V gene encodes CDR1 SGHRS and CDR2 YFSETQ. This CDR3 contains 15 residues. Trimming cost V 4 bases and J 0 bases; bases outside gene matches: 3. CDR3 DNA sequence: TGCGCCAGCAGCCGGACTAGCAGCTCCTACAATGAGCAGTTCTTC. Protein product: CASSRTSSSYNEQFF.

V is TRBV5-1 and J is TRBJ2-7; 9 bases are shared with TRBD1. The CDR3 consists of 17 residues. Looked up from germline, CDR1 is SGHRS and CDR2 is YFSETQ. The ends lost 1 base at V and 3 bases at J; junction bases unmatched: 11. The DNA for the CDR3 is TGCGCCAGCAGCTTGACAGCACCGGGACAGGGTCGCTACGAGCAGTACTTC. It translates to CASSLTAPGQGRYEQYF.

The chain has TRBV7-3 and TRBJ2-3; 9 bases match TRBD1. Germline CDR1 and CDR2: SGHTA and FQGTGA. V shed 2 bases, J shed 2 bases, and the junction held 5 bases outside the gene matches. The CDR3 is 16 residues long. The CDR3 sequence: CASSLVDRGSTDTQYF. The CDR3 DNA reads TGTGCCAGCAGCTTAGTTGACAGGGGGTCCACAGATACGCAGTATTTT.

This clone was picked up a small number of times. V and J are TRBV6-2 or TRBV6-3 and TRBJ2-3; 11 bases match TRBD2. CDR3 length: 19 amino acids. Germline V gene lookup returns CDR1 MNHEY and CDR2 SVGEGT. Losses at the gene ends were 0 bases for V and 1 base for J; bases not matched to a gene: 9. The DNA for the CDR3 is TGTGCCAGCAGTTACTCGACGGCTAGCGGGGGGATTCGCACAGATACGCAGTATTTT. This translates into CASSYSTASGGIRTDTQYF.

V gene TRBV4-2 combines with J gene TRBJ2-7, with 11 nucleotides matching TRBD1. V trimming: 3 bases; J trimming: 6 bases; junction bases outside the gene matches: 4. Germline assignment: CDR1 LGHNA and CDR2 YNFKEQ. The CDR3 extends over 14 amino acids. CDR3 protein: CASSQRTGGIEQYF. DNA of the CDR3: TGTGCCAGCAGCCAGAGGACAGGGGGCATCGAGCAGTACTTC.

The chain recombines TRBV5-6 with TRBJ1-6; D possibly corresponds to TRBD1 (5 bases). The CDR3 is 15 residues long. Germline assignment: CDR1 SGHDT and CDR2 YYEEEE. Trimming removed 4 bases from V and 10 bases from J, with 18 bases in between. CDR3 nucleotides: TGTGCCAGCAGCCTCACCGTCAGGGCTGTATCACCCCTCCACTTT. Translated, it gives CASSLTVRAVSPLHF.

The chain employs TRBV6-4 and TRBJ1-4; no firm D call. The germline V gene has CDR1 MRHNA and CDR2 SNTAGT. The CDR3 is made up of 13 amino acids. V lost 6 bases and J 4 bases, leaving 9 bases between the germline ends. CDR3 nucleotide sequence: TGTGCCAGCAGCCCCGGAGGTAATGAAAAACTGTTTTTT. This sequence encodes CASSPGGNEKLFF.

The gene calls are TRBV6-1 and TRBJ1-2; 8 bases are shared with TRBD1. V trimming: 0 bases; J trimming: 4 bases; junction bases outside the gene matches: 4. The CDR3 has 15 amino acids. CDR1 is MNHNS, CDR2 SASEGT, per germline. The CDR3: CASSEAGTGTYGYTF. CDR3 nucleotide sequence: TGTGCCAGCAGTGAAGCGGGGACAGGAACCTATGGCTACACCTTC.

The rearrangement joins TRBV15 to TRBJ1-5; D might be TRBD1 (5 bases). This CDR3 has 15 residues. Deletions cut 0 bases from V and 2 bases from J, with 8 bases between. Germline loops: CDR1 LNHNV, CDR2 YYDKDF (reference sequence). The CDR3 spells CATSREGGGNQPQHF. The DNA for the CDR3 is TGTGCCACCAGCAGAGAGGGAGGGGGCAATCAGCCCCAGCATTTT.

CDR3: CASSLKMNTEAFF. The CDR3 DNA reads as TGTGCCAGCAGCTTAAAAATGAACACTGAAGCTTTCTTT. The gene calls are TRBV14 and TRBJ1-1; D is uncertain. CDR1 is SGHDN, CDR2 FVKESK, per germline. The V end lost 5 bases, the J end lost 0 bases, and 7 bases lay between the germline ends. CDR3 size: 13 residues.

The J gene is TRBJ1-1, the V gene TRBV5-4; 9 bases map to TRBD1. The CDR3 runs to 14 residues. Germline V gene data show CDR1 as SGHNT and CDR2 as YYREEE (reference sequence). Germline trimming cut 5 bases from V and 11 bases from J; bases unmatched to any gene: 13. The CDR3 DNA reads TGTGCCAGCAGTTCGGACAGGGGAGGAAATACGGCTTTCTTT. Protein: CASSSDRGGNTAFF.